This T cell receptor (beta chain) was obtained from a study of CD8+ T cells in alopecia areata. At the level of the study: Treatment comprised oral tofacitinib, 5 to 10 mg twice daily, in treated patients. Findings and caveats of the study: Against the mouse data, patients shared TCRs less clearly, possibly for HLA reasons. A great number of expanded lesional clones endured in scalp and blood during tofacitinib. Across lesional scalp, and particularly alopecia totalis/universalis, clonality surpassed that of normal scalp.

Isolated RNA was reverse transcribed into cDNA used as the sequencing template. Method: immunoSEQ multiplex PCR; TCRdb's copy keeps in-frame clones and lacks some. The data hold 150,000 or so clones, with 85% to 90% observed a single time. CDR3 length: 13 amino acids. V was pared by 10 bases and J by 4 bases, with 4 bases of the junction left unmatched. Germline CDR1 MNHEY, CDR2 SMNVEV (reference sequence). To note about this clone: Its antigen is unknown.

Sample treatment: oral pan-JAK inhibitor, 5-10 mg twice daily. The source was CD8+ T cells sorted from blood, collected at week 4, from a patient treated with tofacitinib. The sequence was obtained from a human donor with alopecia areata. The chain employs TRBV27 and TRBJ2-3, with 11 bases fitting TRBD1. In DNA form, the CDR3 reads TGTGCCACCGGGACAGGGGGAGCAGATACGCAGTATTTT. It codes for CATGTGGADTQYF.